These T cell receptor beta chains were read from a single sample in a study of blood T cells in healthy people across ages. One entry per CDR3 protein results from TCRdb running MiXCR on the 5' RACE reads. Of more than 650,000 distinct CDR3 sequences listed, about 24% are singletons. The specimen sequenced was blood. The receptors come from a man between 65 and 85 years old in good health. Both conserved end residues are part of each CDR3. The D gene is left open where the match is weak. The size field is filled for only some rows; it gives once, few, many or a size class.

abundance: few; j_gene: TRBJ1-3; v_gene: TRBV2; d_gene: TRBD1; CDR3aa: CASSGRDRLGNTIYF; CDR3nt: TGTGCCAGCAGCGGTCGGGACAGGCTTGGAAACACCATATATTTT
abundance: .; j_gene: TRBJ2-2; v_gene: TRBV7-6; d_gene: .; CDR3aa: CASSHLVPNRDSSGELFF; CDR3nt: TGTGCCAGCAGCCATCTCGTCCCAAACAGGGATTCGTCCGGGGAGCTGTTTTTT
abundance: many; j_gene: TRBJ2-3; v_gene: TRBV11-2; d_gene: .; CDR3aa: CASSPRAGGTDTQYF; CDR3nt: TGTGCCAGCAGCCCTCGTGCTGGGGGCACAGATACGCAGTATTTT
abundance: .; j_gene: TRBJ2-5; v_gene: TRBV29-1; d_gene: .; CDR3aa: CSVSARWDQETQYF; CDR3nt: TGCAGCGTTTCGGCTAGATGGGACCAAGAGACCCAGTACTTC
abundance: many; j_gene: TRBJ1-2; v_gene: TRBV28; d_gene: .; CDR3aa: CASSFRGVDGYTF; CDR3nt: TGTGCCAGCAGTTTCCGGGGAGTCGACGGCTACACCTTC
abundance: .; j_gene: TRBJ2-3; v_gene: TRBV4-1; d_gene: TRBD1; CDR3aa: CASSQFLRRDRATDTQYF; CDR3nt: TGCGCCAGCAGCCAATTTTTACGACGGGACAGGGCCACAGATACGCAGTATTTT
abundance: .; j_gene: TRBJ1-1; v_gene: TRBV27; d_gene: .; CDR3aa: CASSLPPPGQTEAFF; CDR3nt: TGTGCCAGCAGTTTACCGCCCCCAGGACAGACTGAAGCTTTCTTT
abundance: .; j_gene: TRBJ2-5; v_gene: TRBV6-2/TRBV6-3; d_gene: TRBD2; CDR3aa: CASSDDSLAGKETQYF; CDR3nt: TGTGCCAGCAGTGACGATTCGCTAGCGGGAAAAGAGACCCAGTACTTC
abundance: many; j_gene: TRBJ1-1; v_gene: TRBV7-6; d_gene: .; CDR3aa: CASSLDLRNTEAFF; CDR3nt: TGTGCCAGCAGCTTAGATTTGAGGAACACTGAAGCTTTCTTT
abundance: .; j_gene: TRBJ2-7; v_gene: TRBV2; d_gene: TRBD1; CDR3aa: CASSYRDRDTYEQYF; CDR3nt: TGTGCCAGCAGCTACCGGGACAGAGATACCTACGAGCAGTACTTC
abundance: .; j_gene: TRBJ2-7; v_gene: TRBV28; d_gene: .; CDR3aa: CASSFRTEQYF; CDR3nt: TGTGCCAGCAGTTTCCGGACCGAGCAGTACTTC
abundance: .; j_gene: TRBJ1-2; v_gene: TRBV14; d_gene: .; CDR3aa: CASSHDGRNLNGYTF; CDR3nt: TGTGCCAGCAGCCATGACGGAAGGAACTTGAATGGCTACACCTTC
abundance: .; j_gene: TRBJ1-4; v_gene: TRBV20-1; d_gene: TRBD1; CDR3aa: CSARTGGWEKLFF; CDR3nt: TGCAGTGCGCGGACAGGGGGCTGGGAAAAACTGTTTTTT
abundance: few; j_gene: TRBJ2-1; v_gene: TRBV12-3/TRBV12-4; d_gene: TRBD2; CDR3aa: CASSSGGFQYNEQFF; CDR3nt: TGTGCCAGCAGTTCGGGAGGGTTTCAGTACAATGAGCAGTTCTTC
abundance: .; j_gene: TRBJ1-6; v_gene: TRBV6-5; d_gene: .; CDR3aa: CASSYGRPNSPLHF; CDR3nt: TGTGCCAGCAGTTACGGTCGGCCTAATTCACCCCTCCACTTT
abundance: few; j_gene: TRBJ2-3; v_gene: TRBV20-1; d_gene: .; CDR3aa: CSARLPGITDTQYF; CDR3nt: TGCAGTGCTAGACTTCCAGGGATAACAGATACGCAGTATTTT
abundance: few; j_gene: TRBJ1-1; v_gene: TRBV25-1; d_gene: .; CDR3aa: CASSRQAGTEAFF; CDR3nt: TGTGCCAGCAGTCGGCAGGCGGGGACTGAAGCTTTCTTT
abundance: few; j_gene: TRBJ2-3; v_gene: TRBV11-3; d_gene: .; CDR3aa: CASKGTTSTDTQYF; CDR3nt: TGTGCCAGCAAGGGGACAACTAGCACAGATACGCAGTATTTT
abundance: few; j_gene: TRBJ2-2; v_gene: TRBV6-2/TRBV6-3; d_gene: TRBD2; CDR3aa: CASSYRSRTSGAPNTGELFF; CDR3nt: TGTGCCAGCAGTTACCGGTCGAGGACTAGCGGGGCACCGAACACCGGGGAGCTGTTTTTT
abundance: .; j_gene: TRBJ2-2; v_gene: TRBV7-2; d_gene: .; CDR3aa: CASSLTNGELFF; CDR3nt: TGTGCCAGCAGCTTAACAAACGGGGAGCTGTTTTTT
abundance: few; j_gene: TRBJ2-1; v_gene: TRBV6-5; d_gene: TRBD2; CDR3aa: CASSPGTINNEQFF; CDR3nt: TGTGCCAGCAGTCCCGGGACTATAAACAATGAGCAGTTCTTC
abundance: few; j_gene: TRBJ2-2; v_gene: TRBV15; d_gene: .; CDR3aa: CATSRELFTGELFF; CDR3nt: TGTGCCACCAGCAGAGAACTATTCACCGGGGAGCTGTTTTTT
abundance: many; j_gene: TRBJ2-7; v_gene: TRBV25-1; d_gene: .; CDR3aa: CASSTWGTPEQYF; CDR3nt: TGTGCCAGCAGTACCTGGGGCACACCCGAGCAGTACTTC
abundance: few; j_gene: TRBJ1-4; v_gene: TRBV12-3/TRBV12-4; d_gene: .; CDR3aa: CASREGANEKLFF; CDR3nt: TGTGCCAGTAGGGAAGGAGCTAATGAAAAACTGTTTTTT
abundance: .; j_gene: TRBJ2-1; v_gene: TRBV24-1; d_gene: .; CDR3aa: CATSDLGTPYNEQFF; CDR3nt: TGTGCCACCAGTGATTTGGGGACACCTTACAATGAGCAGTTCTTC
abundance: many; j_gene: TRBJ2-2; v_gene: TRBV21-1; d_gene: .; CDR3aa: CASTTNRDAGELFF; CDR3nt: TGTGCCAGCACCACTAACAGGGATGCCGGGGAGCTGTTTTTT
abundance: .; j_gene: TRBJ2-6; v_gene: TRBV3-1; d_gene: .; CDR3aa: CASSQARVSGGANVLTF; CDR3nt: TGTGCCAGCAGCCAAGCCAGGGTTTCGGGTGGGGCCAACGTCCTGACTTTC
abundance: few; j_gene: TRBJ1-4; v_gene: TRBV6-5; d_gene: TRBD1; CDR3aa: CASSYRQGPNEKLFF; CDR3nt: TGTGCCAGCAGTTACAGACAGGGGCCTAATGAAAAACTGTTTTTT
abundance: .; j_gene: TRBJ2-1; v_gene: TRBV5-1; d_gene: TRBD2; CDR3aa: CASSLGGLAQYNEQFF; CDR3nt: TGCGCCAGCAGCTTGGGGGGACTAGCGCAGTACAATGAGCAGTTCTTC
abundance: few; j_gene: TRBJ2-3; v_gene: TRBV29-1; d_gene: .; CDR3aa: CSVEPQRPPDTQYF; CDR3nt: TGCAGCGTTGAGCCACAAAGACCACCAGATACGCAGTATTTT
abundance: .; j_gene: TRBJ2-7; v_gene: TRBV20-1; d_gene: .; CDR3aa: CSARWQGSEQYF; CDR3nt: TGCAGTGCTAGGTGGCAGGGTTCCGAGCAGTACTTC
abundance: .; j_gene: TRBJ2-1; v_gene: TRBV30; d_gene: TRBD1; CDR3aa: CAWSVAQGALNKEQFF; CDR3nt: TGTGCCTGGAGTGTTGCACAGGGGGCTCTAAATAAGGAGCAGTTCTTC
abundance: few; j_gene: TRBJ1-4; v_gene: TRBV24-1; d_gene: TRBD1; CDR3aa: CATSDPGQGVEKLFF; CDR3nt: TGTGCCACCAGTGATCCCGGACAGGGGGTTGAAAAACTGTTTTTT
abundance: .; j_gene: TRBJ2-7; v_gene: TRBV20-1; d_gene: .; CDR3aa: CSAVQGSYYEQYF; CDR3nt: TGCAGTGCGGTACAGGGATCCTACTACGAGCAGTACTTC
abundance: .; j_gene: TRBJ2-5; v_gene: TRBV20-1; d_gene: TRBD2; CDR3aa: CSASAGEETQYF; CDR3nt: TGCAGTGCCAGCGCGGGAGAGGAGACCCAGTACTTC
abundance: few; j_gene: TRBJ2-5; v_gene: TRBV20-1; d_gene: TRBD2; CDR3aa: CSASDTRFSGEETQYF; CDR3nt: TGCAGTGCTAGCGACACGCGATTCAGCGGGGAAGAGACCCAGTACTTC
abundance: few; j_gene: TRBJ2-1; v_gene: TRBV6-1; d_gene: .; CDR3aa: CASSVLEYNEQFF; CDR3nt: TGTGCCAGCAGTGTTTTGGAGTACAATGAGCAGTTCTTC
abundance: .; j_gene: TRBJ2-1; v_gene: TRBV24-1; d_gene: .; CDR3aa: CTTRGPGGNEQFF; CDR3nt: TGTACCACGCGGGGGCCGGGAGGCAATGAGCAGTTCTTC
abundance: few; j_gene: TRBJ1-2; v_gene: TRBV6-5; d_gene: TRBD1; CDR3aa: CASTRTGDSSGYTF; CDR3nt: TGTGCCAGCACCAGGACAGGGGATTCCTCTGGCTACACCTTC
abundance: .; j_gene: TRBJ2-1; v_gene: TRBV12-3/TRBV12-4; d_gene: TRBD1; CDR3aa: CASSLPDRVVDNEQFF; CDR3nt: TGTGCCAGCAGTTTACCGGACAGGGTCGTGGACAATGAGCAGTTCTTC
abundance: many; j_gene: TRBJ2-3; v_gene: TRBV20-1; d_gene: TRBD1; CDR3aa: CSARTPGQEVGTQYF; CDR3nt: TGCAGTGCTAGGACCCCGGGACAGGAAGTTGGGACGCAGTATTTT
abundance: .; j_gene: TRBJ2-4; v_gene: TRBV9; d_gene: TRBD1; CDR3aa: CASSVDRGGKNIQYF; CDR3nt: TGTGCCAGCAGCGTGGACAGGGGAGGCAAAAACATTCAGTACTTC
abundance: many; j_gene: TRBJ2-1; v_gene: TRBV7-8; d_gene: .; CDR3aa: CASSLNRGGGSYNEQFF; CDR3nt: TGTGCCAGCAGCTTAAATCGCGGGGGCGGCTCCTACAATGAGCAGTTCTTC
abundance: .; j_gene: TRBJ1-4; v_gene: TRBV27; d_gene: .; CDR3aa: CASSLFFGAVNEKLFF; CDR3nt: TGTGCCAGCAGTTTATTCTTTGGGGCAGTTAATGAAAAACTGTTTTTT
abundance: few; j_gene: TRBJ2-5; v_gene: TRBV7-2; d_gene: .; CDR3aa: CASSLAFQGIEGETQYF; CDR3nt: TGTGCCAGCAGCTTAGCTTTTCAGGGAATAGAAGGGGAGACCCAGTACTTC
abundance: .; j_gene: TRBJ2-5; v_gene: TRBV12-3/TRBV12-4; d_gene: .; CDR3aa: CASRVSTETQYF; CDR3nt: TGTGCCAGCAGAGTCAGTACAGAGACCCAGTACTTC
abundance: few; j_gene: TRBJ1-2; v_gene: TRBV28; d_gene: TRBD1; CDR3aa: CASSLQGALNPGYTF; CDR3nt: TGTGCCAGCAGTTTACAGGGGGCACTCAACCCTGGCTACACCTTC
abundance: many; j_gene: TRBJ2-7; v_gene: TRBV20-1; d_gene: TRBD1; CDR3aa: CSAGDSSYEQYF; CDR3nt: TGCAGTGCCGGGGACAGCTCCTACGAGCAGTACTTC
abundance: once; j_gene: TRBJ2-3; v_gene: TRBV6-1; d_gene: .; CDR3aa: CASSEMEQDTQYF; CDR3nt: TGTGCCAGCAGTGAAATGGAGCAAGATACGCAGTATTTT
abundance: .; j_gene: TRBJ1-1; v_gene: TRBV28; d_gene: .; CDR3aa: CASIRRPEAFF; CDR3nt: TGTGCCAGCATTCGTAGGCCTGAAGCTTTCTTT
abundance: few; j_gene: TRBJ2-3; v_gene: TRBV6-2/TRBV6-3; d_gene: .; CDR3aa: CASSHPRESPDTQYF; CDR3nt: TGTGCCAGCAGTCACCCTAGGGAAAGCCCAGATACGCAGTATTTT
abundance: few; j_gene: TRBJ2-5; v_gene: TRBV29-1; d_gene: .; CDR3aa: CSVLGGQETQYF; CDR3nt: TGCAGCGTTCTAGGGGGCCAAGAGACCCAGTACTTC
abundance: few; j_gene: TRBJ1-2; v_gene: TRBV29-1; d_gene: .; CDR3aa: CSVDVGVRYGYTF; CDR3nt: TGCAGCGTTGATGTGGGGGTACGCTATGGCTACACCTTC
abundance: .; j_gene: TRBJ1-2; v_gene: TRBV29-1; d_gene: .; CDR3aa: CSVVSGLNYGYTF; CDR3nt: TGCAGCGTTGTGTCAGGACTGAACTATGGCTACACCTTC
abundance: few; j_gene: TRBJ2-3; v_gene: TRBV5-1; d_gene: .; CDR3aa: CASSLGVTAITDTQYF; CDR3nt: TGCGCCAGCAGCTTGGGGGTGACAGCCATCACAGATACGCAGTATTTT
abundance: .; j_gene: TRBJ1-1; v_gene: TRBV11-3; d_gene: TRBD1; CDR3aa: CASSLGDRVGTEAFF; CDR3nt: TGTGCCAGCAGCTTAGGCGACAGGGTAGGCACTGAAGCTTTCTTT